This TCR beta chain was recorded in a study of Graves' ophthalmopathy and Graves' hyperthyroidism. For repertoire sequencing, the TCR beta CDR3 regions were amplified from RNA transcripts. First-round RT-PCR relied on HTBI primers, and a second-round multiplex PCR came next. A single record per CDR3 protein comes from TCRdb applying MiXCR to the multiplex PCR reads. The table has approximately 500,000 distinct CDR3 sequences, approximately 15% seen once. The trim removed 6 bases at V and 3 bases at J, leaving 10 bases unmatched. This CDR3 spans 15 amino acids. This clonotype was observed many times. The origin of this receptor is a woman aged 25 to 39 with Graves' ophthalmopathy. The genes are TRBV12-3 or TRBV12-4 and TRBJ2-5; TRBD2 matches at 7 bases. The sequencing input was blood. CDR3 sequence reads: CASSLNGLAEETQYF. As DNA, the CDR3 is TGTGCCAGCAGCTTGAACGGGCTAGCGGAAGAGACCCAGTACTTC.